This T cell receptor (beta chain) was profiled in a study of technical replicates of blood from a handful of donors. Germline CDR1 LGHNA, CDR2 YNFKEQ. V dropped 1 base and J dropped 0; count of bases not matched to a gene: 4. The CDR3 has 17 residues. Measured with immunoSEQ multiplex PCR; TCRdb has only the in-frame clones, and not every one. The profile shows roughly 61,000 clones, approximately 97% of them singletons. The sample taken for sequencing was T cells isolated from PBMCs. The source is a human donor in good health. This chain links TRBV4-2 with TRBJ2-5; 11 positions agree with TRBD2. CDR3 protein: CASSQGVAGGYQETQYF. CDR3 nucleotides: TGTGCCAGCAGCCAAGGGGTAGCGGGGGGGTACCAAGAGACCCAGTACTTC.